The clone carrying this T cell receptor (beta chain) was seen only a few times. The antigen is not known. The data were obtained in a study of beta chain features in type 1 diabetes. Study-level findings and limits: Researchers report that Type 1 diabetes patients had moderately but significantly shorter TCRB CDR3s across all four CD4+ subsets.

V was pared by 3 bases and J by 5 bases, with 13 bases of the junction left unmatched. The CDR3 is 16 residues long. Germline V CDR1 and CDR2: SGDLS, YYNGEE. Investigators reverse transcribed all isolated RNA, so they sequenced expressed TCRB transcripts. The average output of naive, central memory and regulatory T cell samples was several million reads. The assay was immunoSEQ multiplex PCR, and TCRdb's table has in-frame clones only and misses some. Of hundreds of thousands of clones listed, roughly 13% are singletons. Blood was collected once per donor into heparin, averaging about 116 mL. Via the markers CD45RO/CCR7/CD25/CD127/CD95/CD27, stem cell-like memory, regulatory, central memory and naive CD4+ cells were sorted. Populations isolated by sorting all had purity greater than 95%.

The clonotype originates from a man aged 18 to 29 with type 1 diabetes. V usage is TRBV9 and J usage is TRBJ2-5; 7 positions agree with TRBD1. Material for sequencing was naive CD4+ T cells from blood. CDR3 sequence: CASSDRQGRGVETQYF. The CDR3 region has the DNA TGTGCCAGCAGCGACCGACAGGGTAGAGGTGTGGAGACCCAGTACTTC.